This T cell receptor beta chain originates from a study of blood T cell repertoires in COVID-19. Looking at the study overall: Samples of COVID-19 (acute and convalescent) were obtained from the United States, Italy and Spain. Sources were T cells, B-cell-depleted T cells, or PBMCs; the material itself was cDNA or gDNA.

Methods used by the authors: For nucleated cells, counts were estimated from reference gene primer amplification. Assay: immunoSEQ multiplex PCR; the TCRdb copy retains only in-frame clones and omits some. The DNA gave D and trimming, while V, J and clone size come from that table. Found here are tens of thousands of clones, roughly 80% of them singletons; the top ten hold roughly 0.83%. The CDR3 contains 16 residues. Per germline, CDR1 KGHSH and CDR2 LQKENI. V shed 2 bases, J shed 3 bases, and the junction held 8 bases outside the gene matches. The TCR comes from a woman in her 70s with acute or convalescent COVID-19. The chain combines TRBV18 with TRBJ2-7; 9 nucleotides match TRBD1. Sample: peripheral blood. The CDR3 loop reads CASSPNPGTGNYEQYF. CDR3 DNA sequence: TGTGCCAGCTCACCAAATCCTGGGACAGGGAACTACGAGCAGTACTTC. Variable domain in full (rest from reference TRBV18 and TRBJ2-7): NAGVMQNPRHLVRRRGQEARLRCSPMKGHSHVYWYRQLPEEGLKFMVYLQKENIIDESGMPKERFSAEFPKEGPSILRIQQVVRGDSAAYFCASSPNPGTGNYEQYFGPGTRLTVT.